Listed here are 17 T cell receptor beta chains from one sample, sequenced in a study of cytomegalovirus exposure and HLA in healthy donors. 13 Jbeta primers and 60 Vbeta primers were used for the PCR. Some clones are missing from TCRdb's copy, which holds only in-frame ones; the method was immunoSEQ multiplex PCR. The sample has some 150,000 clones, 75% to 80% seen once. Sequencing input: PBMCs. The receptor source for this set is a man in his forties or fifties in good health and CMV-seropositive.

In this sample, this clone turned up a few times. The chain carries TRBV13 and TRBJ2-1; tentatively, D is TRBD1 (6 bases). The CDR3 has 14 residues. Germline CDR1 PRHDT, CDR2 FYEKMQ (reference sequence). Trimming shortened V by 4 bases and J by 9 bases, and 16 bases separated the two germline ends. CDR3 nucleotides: TGTGCCAGCAGCTCGGACAGTCTGGGGCCTGAGCAGTTCTTC. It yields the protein CASSSDSLGPEQFF.

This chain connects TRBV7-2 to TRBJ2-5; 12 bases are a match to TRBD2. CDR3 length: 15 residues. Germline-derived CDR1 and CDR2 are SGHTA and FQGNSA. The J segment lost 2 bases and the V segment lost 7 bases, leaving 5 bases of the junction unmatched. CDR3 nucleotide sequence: TGTGCCAGCAACCGAGGACTAGCGGGACAAGAGACCCAGTACTTC. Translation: CASNRGLAGQETQYF. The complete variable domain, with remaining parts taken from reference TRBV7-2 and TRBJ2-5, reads GAGVSQSPSNKVTEKGKDVELRCDPISGHTALYWYRQSLGQGLEFLIYFQGNSAPDKSGLPSDRFSAERTGGSVSTLTIQRTQQEDSAVYLCASNRGLAGQETQYFGPGTRLLVL.

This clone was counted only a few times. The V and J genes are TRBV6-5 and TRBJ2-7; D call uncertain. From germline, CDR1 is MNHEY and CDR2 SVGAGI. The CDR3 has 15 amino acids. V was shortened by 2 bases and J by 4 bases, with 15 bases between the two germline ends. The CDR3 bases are TGTGCCAGCAGTTACAAGCAGAATGCGGCATACGAGCAGTACTTC. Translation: CASSYKQNAAYEQYF.

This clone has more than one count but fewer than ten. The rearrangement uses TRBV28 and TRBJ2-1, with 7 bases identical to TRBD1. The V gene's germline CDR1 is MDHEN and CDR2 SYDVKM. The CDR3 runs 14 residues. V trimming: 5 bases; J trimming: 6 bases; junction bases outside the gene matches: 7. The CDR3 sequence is CASSPGQVSNEQFF. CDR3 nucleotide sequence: TGTGCCAGCAGTCCCGGACAGGTGAGCAATGAGCAGTTCTTC.

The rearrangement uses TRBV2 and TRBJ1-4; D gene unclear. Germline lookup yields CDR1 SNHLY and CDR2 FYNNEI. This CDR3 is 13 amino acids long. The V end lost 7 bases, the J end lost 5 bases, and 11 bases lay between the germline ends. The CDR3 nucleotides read TGTGCCAGCATGAGGGCGCAGAATGAAAAACTGTTTTTT. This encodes CASMRAQNEKLFF.

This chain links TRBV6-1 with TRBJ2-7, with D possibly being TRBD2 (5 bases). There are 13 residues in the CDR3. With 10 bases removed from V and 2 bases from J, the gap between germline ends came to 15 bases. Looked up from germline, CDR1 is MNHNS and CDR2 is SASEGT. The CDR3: CAINPRTPYEQYF. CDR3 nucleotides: TGTGCCATCAACCCCAGGACTCCCTACGAGCAGTACTTC.

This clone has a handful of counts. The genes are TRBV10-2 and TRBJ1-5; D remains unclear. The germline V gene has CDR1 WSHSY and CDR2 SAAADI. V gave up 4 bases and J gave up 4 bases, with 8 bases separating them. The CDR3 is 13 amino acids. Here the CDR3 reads CASSGGSNQPQHF. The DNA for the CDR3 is TGCGCCAGCAGTGGTGGCAGTAATCAGCCCCAGCATTTT.

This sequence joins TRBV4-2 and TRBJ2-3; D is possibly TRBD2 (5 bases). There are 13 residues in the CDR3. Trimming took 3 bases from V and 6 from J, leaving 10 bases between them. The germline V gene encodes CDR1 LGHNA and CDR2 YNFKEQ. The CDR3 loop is CASSQDSPDTQYF. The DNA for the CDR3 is TGTGCCAGCAGCCAGGACTCGCCCGATACGCAGTATTTT.

The CDR3 protein is CASRTDFEAFF. In DNA form, the CDR3 reads TGTGCCAGCAGGACTGACTTTGAAGCTTTCTTT. This chain links TRBV27 with TRBJ1-1; D gene unclear. The CDR3 totals 11 residues. V was clipped by 6 bases and J by 7 bases, with 9 bases between them. Germline V CDR1 and CDR2: MNHEY, SMNVEV (reference sequence).

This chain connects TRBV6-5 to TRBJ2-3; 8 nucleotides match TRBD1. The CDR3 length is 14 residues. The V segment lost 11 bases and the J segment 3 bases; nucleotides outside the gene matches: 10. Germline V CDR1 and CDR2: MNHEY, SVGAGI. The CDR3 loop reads CASSQGAGTDTQYF. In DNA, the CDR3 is TGTGCCTCCAGCCAGGGGGCCGGGACAGATACGCAGTATTTT.

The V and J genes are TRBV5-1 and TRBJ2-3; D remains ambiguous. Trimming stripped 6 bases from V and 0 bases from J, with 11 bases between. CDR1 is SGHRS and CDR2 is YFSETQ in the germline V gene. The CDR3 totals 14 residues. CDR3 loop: CASTRGGSTDTQYF. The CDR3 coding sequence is TGCGCCAGCACCCGCGGCGGAAGCACAGATACGCAGTATTTT.

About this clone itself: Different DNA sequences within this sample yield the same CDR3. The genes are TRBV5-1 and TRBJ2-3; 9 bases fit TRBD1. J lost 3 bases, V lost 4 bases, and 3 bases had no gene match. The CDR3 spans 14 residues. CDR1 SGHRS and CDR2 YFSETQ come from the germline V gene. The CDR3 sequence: CASSPDRGTDTQYF. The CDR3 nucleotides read TGCGCCAGCAGCCCGGACAGGGGAACAGATACGCAGTATTTT.

The CDR3 sequence: CASSVRGRSPGELFF. The CDR3 nucleotides are TGTGCCAGCAGCGTCAGAGGTCGGAGTCCCGGGGAGCTGTTTTTT. The chain joins TRBV9 to TRBJ2-2; D unclear. Trimming cost V 2 bases and J 6 bases, with 14 bases left between them. The CDR3 consists of 15 residues. The germline gives CDR1 SGDLS, CDR2 YYNGEE.

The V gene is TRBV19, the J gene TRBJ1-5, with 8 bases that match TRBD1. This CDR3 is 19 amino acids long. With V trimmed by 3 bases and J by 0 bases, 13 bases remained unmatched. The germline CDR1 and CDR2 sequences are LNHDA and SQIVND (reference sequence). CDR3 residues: CASSMEGTGTLNSNQPQHF. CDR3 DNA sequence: TGTGCCAGTAGTATGGAAGGGACAGGCACCCTAAATAGCAATCAGCCCCAGCATTTT.

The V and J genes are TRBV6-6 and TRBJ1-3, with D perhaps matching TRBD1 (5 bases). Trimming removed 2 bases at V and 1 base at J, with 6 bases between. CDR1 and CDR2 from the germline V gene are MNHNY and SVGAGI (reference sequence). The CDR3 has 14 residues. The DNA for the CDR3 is TGTGCCAGCAGTTACGGGGGGTCTGGAAACACCATATATTTT. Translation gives CASSYGGSGNTIYF.

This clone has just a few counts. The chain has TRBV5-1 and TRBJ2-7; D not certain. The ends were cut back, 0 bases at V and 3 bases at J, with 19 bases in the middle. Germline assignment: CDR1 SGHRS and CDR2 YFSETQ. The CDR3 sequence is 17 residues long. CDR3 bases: TGCGCCAGCAGCTTGGGCCAGGATCTTTTGTCCGTCTACGAGCAGTACTTC. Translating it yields CASSLGQDLLSVYEQYF. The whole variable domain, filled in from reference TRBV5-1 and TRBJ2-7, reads KAGVTQTPRYLIKTRGQQVTLSCSPISGHRSVSWYQQTPGQGLQFLFEYFSETQRNKGNFPGRFSGRQFSNSRSEMNVSTLELGDSALYLCASSLGQDLLSVYEQYFGPGTRLTVT.

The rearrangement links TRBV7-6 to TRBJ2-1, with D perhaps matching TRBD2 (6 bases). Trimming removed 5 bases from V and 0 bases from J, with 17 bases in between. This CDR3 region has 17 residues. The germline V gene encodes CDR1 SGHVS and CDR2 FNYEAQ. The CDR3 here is CASSHSRLVSSYNEQFF. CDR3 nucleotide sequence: TGTGCCAGCAGCCATTCCAGACTAGTCAGCTCCTACAATGAGCAGTTCTTC. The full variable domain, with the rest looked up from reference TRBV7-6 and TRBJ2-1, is GAGVSQSPRYKVTKRGQDVALRCDPISGHVSLYWYRQALGQGPEFLTYFNYEAQQDKSGLPNDRFSAERPEGSISTLTIQRTEQRDSAMYRCASSHSRLVSSYNEQFFGPGTRLTVL.